The 14 T cell receptor beta chains listed next were all sequenced from one sample in a study of blood T cell repertoires in COVID-19. Clones were sequenced by immunoSEQ multiplex PCR, and TCRdb holds only the in-frame ones, with some missing. This table has 450,000 or so clones, 75% to 90% appearing once. What was sequenced was peripheral blood. These receptors were obtained from a man aged 18 to 35 with COVID-19, enrolled during active disease.

The sample holds a few counts of this clone. The genes are TRBV24-1 and TRBJ2-2; maybe TRBD2 (5 bases). Trimming shortened V by 4 bases and J by 7 bases, and 15 bases separated the two germline ends. CDR1 and CDR2 from the germline V gene are KGHDR and SFDVKD. The CDR3 length is 15 residues. CDR3 sequence reads: CATSDPRGWGGELFF. The CDR3 bases are TGTGCCACCAGTGACCCTCGAGGGTGGGGCGGGGAGCTGTTTTTT.

V is TRBV2 and J is TRBJ2-5; D might be TRBD1 (6 bases). This CDR3 region has 14 residues. With 7 bases removed from V and 5 bases from J, the gap between germline ends came to 17 bases. The germline V gene has CDR1 SNHLY and CDR2 FYNNEI. CDR3 nucleotide sequence: TGTGCCAGCATCGTCAGGGGCTTTGAGGAGACCCAGTACTTC. Its translation is CASIVRGFEETQYF.

V and J are TRBV12-2 and TRBJ2-3; no DNA check was done on the table's D call, TRBD2. TRBV12-2 is a listed pseudogene. CDR3 length equals 15 residues. The CDR3 DNA reads TGTGCAAGTCGCTTACTAGCCTGGGGCACAGATACGCAGTATTTT. Translated, it gives CASRLLAWGTDTQYF.

This clone has a handful of counts. The chain joins TRBV2 to TRBJ2-5; 8 bases are a match to TRBD1. CDR3 length: 13 amino acids. Germline V gives CDR1 SNHLY, CDR2 FYNNEI. The ends lost 5 bases at V and 3 bases at J; junction bases unmatched: 2. Here the CDR3 reads CASSLDREETQYF. The DNA of the CDR3 is TGTGCCAGCAGTTTGGACAGGGAAGAGACCCAGTACTTC.

This sequence joins TRBV5-6 and TRBJ2-5, with 8 nucleotides matching TRBD1. In germline, CDR1 is SGHDT, CDR2 YYEEEE. CDR3 length equals 14 residues. V lost 0 bases and J lost 5; bases outside the gene matches: 3. The CDR3 coding sequence is TGTGCCAGCAGCTTGGACAGGGGGTTGGAGACCCAGTACTTC. Its translation: CASSLDRGLETQYF.

CDR3 nucleotide sequence: TGCGCCAGCAGCCTCGAAGGGGGGGCCCTATCTGGAAACACCATATATTTT. Translating gives CASSLEGGALSGNTIYF. The chain recombines TRBV5-1 with TRBJ1-3, with a weak D call TRBD1 (6 bases). The CDR3 runs 17 residues. Germline V gene sequence: CDR1 SGHRS, CDR2 YFSETQ. V dropped 4 bases and J dropped 1 base, with 18 bases sitting between them.

CDR3 sequence (DNA): TGTGCCAGCAGCTTCTCCCTGGGAGCGGGGGTTCGAGAGACCCAGTACTTC. Encoded protein: CASSFSLGAGVRETQYF. The gene calls are TRBV11-2 and TRBJ2-5; 8 nucleotides line up with TRBD2. Germline CDR1 and CDR2: SGHAT and FQNNGV. Trimming cost V 3 bases and J 4 bases; bases outside gene matches: 13. The CDR3 extends over 17 amino acids. The variable domain in full, with the rest retrieved from reference TRBV11-2 and TRBJ2-5, is EAGVAQSPRYKIIEKRQSVAFWCNPISGHATLYWYQQILGQGPKLLIQFQNNGVVDDSQLPKDRFSAERLKGVDSTLKIQPAKLEDSAVYLCASSFSLGAGVRETQYFGPGTRLLVL.

The genes are TRBV27 and TRBJ2-4; TRBD1 aligns across 9 bases. Germline assignment: CDR1 MNHEY and CDR2 SMNVEV (reference sequence). Trimming cost V 2 bases and J 8 bases; bases outside gene matches: 4. The CDR3 runs 14 residues. CDR3 loop: CASSLNRGHDIQYF. The DNA for the CDR3 is TGTGCCAGCAGTTTAAACAGGGGGCATGACATTCAGTACTTC.

J is TRBJ2-5 and V is TRBV11-2; D not resolved. V gave up 3 bases and J gave up 1 base, with 9 bases separating them. The CDR3 length is 14 residues. In germline, CDR1 is SGHAT, CDR2 FQNNGV. DNA for the CDR3: TGTGCCAGCAGCTTCGGTTACTCCCAAGAGACCCAGTACTTC. Translating it yields CASSFGYSQETQYF.

The V call is TRBV5-6, the J call TRBJ1-2; 8 bases match TRBD1. The germline V gene encodes CDR1 SGHDT and CDR2 YYEEEE. The V and J ends lost 4 bases and 8 bases, in that order; junction bases with no gene match: 7. The CDR3 length is 13 residues. The CDR3 DNA sequence: TGTGCCAGCAGCCTCCGGACAGGGAGGGGCTACACCTTC. It specifies CASSLRTGRGYTF.

The V call is TRBV6-6, the J call TRBJ1-2; the D gene is possibly TRBD1 (6 bases). V lost 5 bases, J lost 2 bases, and 12 bases lay in between. CDR3 length: 14 residues. Germline V CDR1 and CDR2: MNHNY, SVGAGI (reference sequence). The CDR3 sequence is CASSLGGANYGYTF. The CDR3 region has the DNA TGTGCCAGCAGTCTCGGGGGGGCCAACTATGGCTACACCTTC.

The CDR3 DNA follows: TGTGCCAGCAGTTACTCGTCGGCGGGGACTAACTATGGCTACACCTTC. It is translated as CASSYSSAGTNYGYTF. The chain has TRBV6-6 and TRBJ1-2; D is ambiguous. This CDR3 spans 16 amino acids. Trimming pared 0 bases from V and 0 bases from J, leaving 11 bases between. Germline V lookup: CDR1 MNHNY, CDR2 SVGAGI (reference sequence).

The CDR3 reads CASSPGQESYEQYF. CDR3 bases: TGTGCCAGCTCCCCGGGACAGGAGTCCTACGAGCAGTACTTC. This sequence joins TRBV18 and TRBJ2-7; 8 positions match TRBD1. From germline, CDR1 is KGHSH and CDR2 LQKENI. The CDR3 length is 14 residues. The junction had 5 bases not matched to a gene; V was cut back by 6 bases and J by 1 base.

The chain carries TRBV18 and TRBJ2-2; 9 nucleotides align to TRBD2. V trimming: 4 bases; J trimming: 1 base; junction bases outside the gene matches: 1. Germline CDR1 KGHSH, CDR2 LQKENI. The CDR3 loop spans 15 amino acids. This chain's CDR3 is CASSRLAENTGELFF. Here the CDR3 DNA reads TGTGCCAGCTCACGACTAGCGGAGAACACCGGGGAGCTGTTTTTT. Filled out from reference TRBV18 and TRBJ2-2, the complete variable domain reads NAGVMQNPRHLVRRRGQEARLRCSPMKGHSHVYWYRQLPEEGLKFMVYLQKENIIDESGMPKERFSAEFPKEGPSILRIQQVVRGDSAAYFCASSRLAENTGELFFGEGSRLTVL.